Listed here are 4 T cell receptor beta chains from one sample, sequenced in a study of early T cells in non-severe SARS-CoV-2 infection. TCRdb reprocessed the 5' RACE reads with MiXCR, giving one entry per CDR3 protein. The table includes about 77,000 distinct CDR3 sequences, 8.5% to 10% detected once. Material for sequencing was whole blood. Source of these receptors: an adult who was a healthcare worker with PCR-confirmed SARS-CoV-2 infection or an uninfected control (not recorded which).

V and J are TRBV3-1 and TRBJ2-1, with D possibly TRBD2 on 6 matching bases. Germline V gene data show CDR1 as LGHDT and CDR2 as YNNKEL (reference sequence). Trimming took off 2 bases at V and 5 bases at J, with 13 bases between the two ends. This CDR3 has 15 amino acids. CDR3 residues: CASSQSLAQNNEQFF. In nucleotides, the CDR3 is TGTGCCAGCAGCCAATCACTAGCCCAAAACAATGAGCAGTTCTTC.

This clonotype was detected ten times or more. V is TRBV28 and J is TRBJ2-5; no definite D call. The CDR3 covers 11 residues. From germline, CDR1 is MDHEN and CDR2 SYDVKM. The V end was cut by 8 bases, the J end by 1 base, with 5 bases between. CDR3: CASASQETQYF. Here the CDR3 DNA reads TGTGCCAGCGCTTCCCAAGAGACCCAGTACTTC.

In this sample, this clonotype turned up a few times. The chain uses TRBV10-2 and TRBJ2-7, with D possibly being TRBD2 (5 bases). The CDR3 consists of 13 residues. The germline V gene encodes CDR1 WSHSY and CDR2 SAAADI. V was clipped by 3 bases and J by 5 bases, with 11 bases between them. The CDR3 nucleotides are TGCGCCAGCAGTGAAACGGGATACCACGAGCAGTACTTC. It codes for CASSETGYHEQYF.

There are many counts of this clonotype. The J gene is TRBJ2-1, the V gene TRBV3-1; D is uncertain. The CDR3 spans 11 residues. The germline V gene has CDR1 LGHDT and CDR2 YNNKEL (reference sequence). Deletions cut 1 base from V and 8 bases from J, with 3 bases between. CDR3 nucleotide sequence: TGTGCCAGCAGCCAAGGATATGAGCAGTTCTTC. This sequence encodes CASSQGYEQFF.